Listed below are T cell receptor beta chains from one sample, sequenced in a study of blood T cell repertoires in COVID-19. Profiled with immunoSEQ multiplex PCR; TCRdb holds only in-frame clones, not every one. There are around 100,000 clones in the sample; 70% to 90% occur only once, and approximately 3.1% lies in the top ten. Sequenced material: peripheral blood. The receptor source for this set is a man aged 50-60 years in a cohort sampled during active COVID-19. Each CDR3 is given with its conserved first and last residue. Fields, in order: clone size, J gene, V gene, D gene, CDR3 DNA, CDR3 protein. D genes are given only for firm matches. Some rows have no size entry. The others give once, few or many, or a class for an expanded clone.

-,TRBJ2-1,TRBV6-2/TRBV6-3,TRBD2,TGTGCCAGCAGTACACCTCTCGGGGGGGGCCCCCCCAATGAGCAGTTCTTC,CASSTPLGGGPPNEQFF
once,TRBJ2-5,TRBV12-3/TRBV12-4,-,TGTGCCAGCAGTTACAGGGGGGGAGAGACCCAGTACTTC,CASSYRGGETQYF
-,TRBJ1-2,TRBV6-5,-,TGTGCCAGCAGTTACTCGACGTCCCGAGGCGACTATGGCTACACCTTC,CASSYSTSRGDYGYTF
-,TRBJ1-4,TRBV10-1,-,TGCGCCAGCAGCAGGGGTCCCGATGAAAAACTGTTTTTT,CASSRGPDEKLFF
-,TRBJ1-3,TRBV27,-,TGTGCCAGCAGTACCGACAGACCATCTTCTGGAAACACCATATATTTT,CASSTDRPSSGNTIYF
-,TRBJ2-2,TRBV4-1,TRBD1,TGCGCCAGCAGCCAAAGGACAGGGCTGAGGACCGGGGAGCTGTTTTTT,CASSQRTGLRTGELFF
-,TRBJ2-5,TRBV4-3,TRBD1,TGCGCCAGCAGCCAAGGGACAGGGGGCGCGGGACAAGAGACCCAGTACTTC,CASSQGTGGAGQETQYF
-,TRBJ2-5,TRBV5-4,TRBD1,TGTGCCAGCAGCCCCCGACAGGGGGCGTTGGAGACCCAGTACTTC,CASSPRQGALETQYF
few,TRBJ2-1,TRBV9,-,TGTGCCAGCAGCGCTTTACCGGGAGTCAACAATGAGCAGTTCTTC,CASSALPGVNNEQFF
-,TRBJ2-1,TRBV24-1,-,TGTGCCACCAGTGTAGGGGCCGGGAATGAGCAGTTCTTC,CATSVGAGNEQFF
-,TRBJ2-5,TRBV5-1,TRBD1,TGCGCCAGCAGCTTAGGACAGGGTGGAGAGACCCAGTACTTC,CASSLGQGGETQYF
-,TRBJ2-1,TRBV24-1,TRBD2,TGTGCCACCAGTGACCCGAGCGGGGGGGACTACAATGAGCAGTTCTTC,CATSDPSGGDYNEQFF
once,TRBJ2-3,TRBV9,TRBD2,TGTGCCAGCAGCTCCACAGGCGGGGGGGCCGCAGATACGCAGTATTTT,CASSSTGGGAADTQYF
-,TRBJ2-1,TRBV2,TRBD1,TGTGCCAGCAGGGAGGACAGGGGGCTTACTGAGCAGTTCTTC,CASREDRGLTEQFF
-,TRBJ2-1,TRBV11-3,-,TGTGCCAGCAGCATGCAGGGAAGCTCCTACAATGAGCAGTTCTTC,CASSMQGSSYNEQFF
-,TRBJ2-1,TRBV5-5,TRBD1,TGTGCCAGCAGCCTACCGGGACAGGGGGTAAGGGAGCAGTTCTTC,CASSLPGQGVREQFF
-,TRBJ1-5,TRBV2,-,TGTGCCAGCAGTGAAGCTTCAGGGTTAAATCAGCCCCAGCATTTT,CASSEASGLNQPQHF
once,TRBJ1-5,TRBV7-8,TRBD1,TGTGCCAGCAGCTTAGCGGGGACAGGGGGGTCCCAGCCCCAGCATTTT,CASSLAGTGGSQPQHF